These T cell receptor beta chains were read from a single sample in a study of CD8 T cells in Susac syndrome. MiXCR, applied by TCRdb to the immunoSEQ multiplex PCR reads, yields one record per CDR3 protein. The repertoire includes 250,000 or so distinct CDR3 sequences, just over 90% of them detected once, and about 0.07% sits in the top ten. The sample was CD4+ T cells from PBMCs. Receptor source: a human donor with multiple sclerosis. Each CDR3 is given with its conserved first and last residue. The order of the fields is D gene, clone size, V gene, J gene, CDR3 DNA, CDR3 protein. The D gene is left open where the match is weak. Size tells how often a clone was seen (once, few, many) or the class of an expanded clone, and some rows leave it out.

.	once	TRBV28	TRBJ1-1	TGTGCCAGCAGTCTACAACAGGGTTTGGCTGAAGCTTTCTTT	CASSLQQGLAEAFF
.	.	TRBV14	TRBJ1-5	TGTGCCAGCAGCCAAGAGAGCAATCAGCCCCAGCATTTT	CASSQESNQPQHF
.	.	TRBV3-1	TRBJ1-1	TGTGCCAGCAGCAACGACGCAGGTGGGAACACTGAAGCTTTCTTT	CASSNDAGGNTEAFF
.	.	TRBV29-1	TRBJ1-2	TGCAGCGTTGAGTCCGCTAACTATGGCTACACCTTC	CSVESANYGYTF
TRBD1	.	TRBV23-1	TRBJ2-4	TGCGCCAGCAGTCAACCGACAGGGGACGGCAAAAACATTCAGTACTTC	CASSQPTGDGKNIQYF
.	once	TRBV10-2	TRBJ1-2	TGCGCCAGCATGGGAGGCCAGGGGATTGGCTACACCTTC	CASMGGQGIGYTF
.	.	TRBV18	TRBJ1-5	TGTGCCAGCTCACCCACGGACACTAAGGTCCAGCATTTT	CASSPTDTKVQHF
TRBD1	.	TRBV12-3/TRBV12-4	TRBJ2-1	TGTGCCAGCAGCGTCGGGGACAGGGCAAGCAATGAGCAGTTCTTC	CASSVGDRASNEQFF
TRBD2	.	TRBV24-1	TRBJ2-1	TGTGCCACCAGTGATTCAAGTCCGGGACTAGCGGGAGGGCCAGGATCCTACAATGAGCAGTTCTTC	CATSDSSPGLAGGPGSYNEQFF
TRBD1	.	TRBV20-1	TRBJ2-1	TGCAGTGCCTCGGGGACAGGGGGCAATGAGCAGTTCTTC	CSASGTGGNEQFF
.	once	TRBV20-1	TRBJ2-5	TGCAGTGCTAGAGCGGGAGCGGAGACCCAGTACTTC	CSARAGAETQYF
TRBD1	.	TRBV2	TRBJ2-5	TGTGCCATCGGGACAGCGATGCAAGAGACCCAGTACTTC	CAIGTAMQETQYF
TRBD2	.	TRBV14	TRBJ2-7	TGTGCCAGCAACCGAGTAGCGGGGGATGCCTACGAGCAGTACTTC	CASNRVAGDAYEQYF
.	.	TRBV29-1	TRBJ1-4	TGCAGCGTTGATGTGGACTTAGATGAAAAACTGTTTTTT	CSVDVDLDEKLFF
TRBD1	.	TRBV19	TRBJ1-2	TGTGCCAGTACCAACTCGGGACAGAGATATGGCTACACCTTC	CASTNSGQRYGYTF
.	.	TRBV3-1	TRBJ2-5	TGTGCCAGCAGCCAACAAGCAGCGGGCAAAGAGACCCAGTACTTC	CASSQQAAGKETQYF
.	once	TRBV29-1	TRBJ2-1	TGCAGCGTCCATCAACCAGGGGATGAGCAGTTCTTC	CSVHQPGDEQFF
TRBD1	.	TRBV11-2	TRBJ2-2	TGTGCCAGCAGCTTCGACAGGGTTACCACCGGGGAGCTGTTTTTT	CASSFDRVTTGELFF
.	.	TRBV7-6	TRBJ2-2	TGTGCCAGCAGCTTAGGCGGGTCGAACACCGGGGAGCTGTTTTTT	CASSLGGSNTGELFF
.	.	TRBV27	TRBJ1-1	TGTGCCAGCAGTTTATTGGCAAGGAGCACTGAAGCTTTCTTT	CASSLLARSTEAFF
.	.	TRBV5-1	TRBJ1-1	TGCGCCAGCAGCTCAGGGAAGAGAAACACTGAAGCTTTCTTT	CASSSGKRNTEAFF
.	.	TRBV4-1	TRBJ2-4	TGCGCCAGCAGCCGGTCCGAGGGTTTCCTAGCCAAAAACATTCAGTACTTC	CASSRSEGFLAKNIQYF
.	.	TRBV30	TRBJ1-6	TGTGCCTGGAGTGAGGGGAAAGCCTATAATTCACCCCTCCACTTT	CAWSEGKAYNSPLHF
.	.	TRBV2	TRBJ2-5	TGTGCCAGCGAAGGAGAGGGGGAGACCCAGTACTTC	CASEGEGETQYF
.	.	TRBV29-1	TRBJ2-5	TGCGGCATGGGGGCGCGTAGAGAGACCCAGTACTTC	CGMGARRETQYF
.	.	TRBV19	TRBJ1-1	TGTGCCAGTAGTATCTCGGCAGGGGCTGAAGCTTTCTTT	CASSISAGAEAFF
TRBD2	.	TRBV28	TRBJ2-1	TGTGCCAGCATTGGACTAGCGGGGGCGGATGAGCAGTTCTTC	CASIGLAGADEQFF
TRBD2	.	TRBV30	TRBJ2-1	TGTGCCTGGGGAGGACTAGCGGATACCTACAATGAGCAGTTCTTC	CAWGGLADTYNEQFF
.	.	TRBV5-1	TRBJ2-5	TGCGCCAGCAGTTCCGGGACACCATTAAACGAAGAGACCCAGTACTTC	CASSSGTPLNEETQYF
TRBD1	.	TRBV12-3/TRBV12-4	TRBJ1-2	TGTGCCAGCGGCGGACAGGACTATGGCTACACCTTC	CASGGQDYGYTF
TRBD1	.	TRBV4-1	TRBJ1-2	TGCGCCAGCAGCCAGATGGGGACAGCAACTAACTATGGCTACACCTTC	CASSQMGTATNYGYTF
.	.	TRBV9	TRBJ2-2	TGTGCCAGCAGCTCAGGGGTTTCGGCCGGGGAGCTGTTTTTT	CASSSGVSAGELFF